This TCR beta chain was identified in a study of blood T cells in healthy people across ages. The CDR3 length is 14 residues. V was cut by 5 bases and J by 5 bases, with 15 bases left in between. CDR1 and CDR2 (germline): SNHLY, FYNNEI. With a J-beta primer mix and a sample-barcoded 5' primer, a second PCR ran about 6 to 11 cycles. MiXCR, applied by TCRdb to the 5' RACE reads, yields one record per CDR3 protein. This table holds 800,000 or so distinct CDR3 sequences, about 45% found once. Specimen: blood. The sequence came from a man older than 75 in good health. The rearrangement joins TRBV2 to TRBJ2-5; no reliable D call. The CDR3 region is CASSSVPARETQYF. The CDR3 nucleotides read TGTGCCAGCAGTTCGGTTCCAGCACGGGAGACCCAGTACTTC.